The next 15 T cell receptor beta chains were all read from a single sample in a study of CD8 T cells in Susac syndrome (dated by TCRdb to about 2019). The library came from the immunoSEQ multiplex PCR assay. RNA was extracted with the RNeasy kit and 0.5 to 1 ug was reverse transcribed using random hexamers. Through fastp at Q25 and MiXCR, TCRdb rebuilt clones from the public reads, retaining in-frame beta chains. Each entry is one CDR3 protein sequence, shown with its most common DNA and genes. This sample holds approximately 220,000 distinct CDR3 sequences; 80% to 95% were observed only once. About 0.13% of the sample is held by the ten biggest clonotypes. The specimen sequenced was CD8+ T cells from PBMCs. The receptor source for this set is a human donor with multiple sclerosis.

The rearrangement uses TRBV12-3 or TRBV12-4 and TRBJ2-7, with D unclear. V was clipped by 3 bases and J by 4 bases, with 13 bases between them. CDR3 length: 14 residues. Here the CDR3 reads CASSLGYPEYEQYF. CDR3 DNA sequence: TGTGCCAGCAGTTTGGGGTACCCTGAGTACGAGCAGTACTTC.

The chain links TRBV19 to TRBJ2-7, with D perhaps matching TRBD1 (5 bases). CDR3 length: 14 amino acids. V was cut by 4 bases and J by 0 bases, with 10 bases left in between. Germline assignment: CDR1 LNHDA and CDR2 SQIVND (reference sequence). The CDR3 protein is CASSTTTGSYEQYF. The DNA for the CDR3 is TGTGCCAGTAGTACTACTACAGGCTCCTACGAGCAGTACTTC.

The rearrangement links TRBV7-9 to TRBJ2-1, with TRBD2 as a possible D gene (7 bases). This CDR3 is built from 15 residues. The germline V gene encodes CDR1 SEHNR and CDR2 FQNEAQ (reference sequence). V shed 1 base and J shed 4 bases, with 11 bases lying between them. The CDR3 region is CASSLGGGKYNEQFF. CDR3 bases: TGTGCCAGCAGCTTAGGCGGGGGCAAATACAATGAGCAGTTCTTC.

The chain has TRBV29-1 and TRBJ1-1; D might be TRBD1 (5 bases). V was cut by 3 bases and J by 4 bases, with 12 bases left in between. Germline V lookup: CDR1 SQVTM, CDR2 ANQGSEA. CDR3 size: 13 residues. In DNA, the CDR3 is TGCAGCGTTGAGTGGGGGGAAGGCACTGAAGCTTTCTTT. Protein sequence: CSVEWGEGTEAFF.

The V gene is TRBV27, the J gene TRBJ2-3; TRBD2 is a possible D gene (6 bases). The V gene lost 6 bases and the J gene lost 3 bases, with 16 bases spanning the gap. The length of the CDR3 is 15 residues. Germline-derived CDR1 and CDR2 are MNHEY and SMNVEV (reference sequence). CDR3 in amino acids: CASSPTWGETDTQYF. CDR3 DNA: TGTGCCAGCAGCCCTACTTGGGGGGAAACAGATACGCAGTATTTT.

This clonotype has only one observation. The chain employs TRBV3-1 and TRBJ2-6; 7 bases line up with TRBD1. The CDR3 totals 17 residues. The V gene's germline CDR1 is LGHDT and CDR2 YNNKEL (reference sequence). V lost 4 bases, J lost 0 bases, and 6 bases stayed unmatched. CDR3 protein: CASSPGQWPSGANVLTF. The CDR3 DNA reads TGTGCCAGCAGCCCGGGACAGTGGCCCTCTGGGGCCAACGTCCTGACTTTC.

Here the CDR3 DNA reads TGCAGTGCTAGAGTCCGCCTAGCGGGATTATACAATGAGCAGTTCTTC. This codes for CSARVRLAGLYNEQFF. J is TRBJ2-1 and V is TRBV20-1, with TRBD2 identical over 9 bases. The CDR3 is 16 amino acids. The trim removed 1 base at V and 4 bases at J, leaving 8 bases unmatched. Germline V gene sequence: CDR1 DFQATT, CDR2 SNEGSKA (reference sequence).

The CDR3 nucleotides read TGTGCCAGCAGCCAAGATAGGCGGCTTGATGGGGAGCTGTTTTTT. Translated: CASSQDRRLDGELFF. This sequence joins TRBV3-1 and TRBJ2-2; D is unresolved. From germline, CDR1 is LGHDT and CDR2 YNNKEL (reference sequence). The germline V and J ends were trimmed by 0 bases and 8 bases, with 13 bases remaining between them. CDR3 length: 15 residues.

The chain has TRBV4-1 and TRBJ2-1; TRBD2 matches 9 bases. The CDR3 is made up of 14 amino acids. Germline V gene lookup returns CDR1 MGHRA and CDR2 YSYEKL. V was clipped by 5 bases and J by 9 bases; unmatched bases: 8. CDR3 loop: CASSLLSGGVEQFF. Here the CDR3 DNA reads TGCGCCAGCAGCTTGCTTAGCGGGGGAGTTGAGCAGTTCTTC.

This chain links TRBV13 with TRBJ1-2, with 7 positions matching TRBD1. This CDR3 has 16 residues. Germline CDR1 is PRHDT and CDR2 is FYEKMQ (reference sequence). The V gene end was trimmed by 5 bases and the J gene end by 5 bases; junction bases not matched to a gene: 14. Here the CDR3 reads CASSPQTGIMGYGYTF. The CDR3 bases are TGTGCCAGCAGCCCTCAGACAGGGATCATGGGGTATGGCTACACCTTC.

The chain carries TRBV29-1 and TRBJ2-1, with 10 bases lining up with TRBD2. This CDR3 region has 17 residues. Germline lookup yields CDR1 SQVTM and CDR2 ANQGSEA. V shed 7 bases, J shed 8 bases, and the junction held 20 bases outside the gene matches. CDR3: CSAPRFSASGRGDEQFF. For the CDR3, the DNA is TGCAGCGCCCCACGTTTTTCGGCTAGCGGGAGAGGCGATGAGCAGTTCTTC.

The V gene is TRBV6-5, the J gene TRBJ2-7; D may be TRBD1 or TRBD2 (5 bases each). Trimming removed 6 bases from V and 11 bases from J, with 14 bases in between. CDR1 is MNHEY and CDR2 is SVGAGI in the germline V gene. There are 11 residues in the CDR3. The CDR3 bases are TGTGCCAGCAGCACGGGACCGGTTGAGTACTTC. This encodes CASSTGPVEYF.

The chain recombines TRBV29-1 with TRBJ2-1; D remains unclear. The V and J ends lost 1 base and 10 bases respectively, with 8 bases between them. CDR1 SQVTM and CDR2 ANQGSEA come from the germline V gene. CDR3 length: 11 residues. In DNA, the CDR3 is TGCAGCGTTGAAGTAGCCCAGGAGCAGTTCTTC. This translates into CSVEVAQEQFF.

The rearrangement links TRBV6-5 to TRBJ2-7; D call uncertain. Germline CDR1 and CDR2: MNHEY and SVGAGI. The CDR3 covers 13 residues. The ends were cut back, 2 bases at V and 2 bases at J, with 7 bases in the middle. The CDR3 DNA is TGTGCCAGCAGTTACACCGTGGCCTACGAGCAGTACTTC. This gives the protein CASSYTVAYEQYF.

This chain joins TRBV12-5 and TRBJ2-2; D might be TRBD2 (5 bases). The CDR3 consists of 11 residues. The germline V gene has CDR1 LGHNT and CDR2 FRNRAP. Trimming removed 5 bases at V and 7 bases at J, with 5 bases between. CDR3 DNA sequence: TGTGCTAGTGGTGGACTCGGGGAGCTGTTTTTT. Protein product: CASGGLGELFF.